This T cell receptor beta chain is drawn from a study of regulatory T cells in long-lasting Graves disease. Time point: newly diagnosed GD, antithyroid drugs for less than 3 months. The TCR library was made from RNA extracted from PBMCs. The CDR3 extends over 13 amino acids. Trimming pared 6 bases from V and 5 bases from J, leaving 13 bases between. Germline CDR1 and CDR2: MDHEN and SYDVKM. General study findings and limits: Favored gene segments in persistent disease were TRBV28, TRBJ1-2 and TRBJ2-5. Newly diagnosed Graves' patients exceeded persistent ones in TCR diversity.

The sample holds many counts of this clonotype. The antigen remains undetermined. Construction of TCR beta libraries relied on iRepertoire HTBI primers and on Arm-PCR targeting CDR3 regions. TCRdb re-called the multiplex PCR reads through MiXCR, storing one row per CDR3 protein. Found here are some 500,000 distinct CDR3 sequences, approximately 13% of them singletons; the top ten hold 8.5% to 10%. This sample was also put to use in a study of T cells in Graves' hyperthyroidism and ophthalmopathy. As that report states: HTBI primers drove first-round RT-PCR of the TCR CDR3.

The TCR originated in a man younger than 40 with Graves disease. The sample consisted of peripheral blood mononuclear cells (PBMCs), taken at new diagnosis, from a patient treated with antithyroid drugs. The rearrangement uses TRBV28 and TRBJ2-5, with D possibly being TRBD1 or TRBD2 (6 bases each). DNA for the CDR3: TGTGCCAGCAGAGGTGGGGGGCTGGAGACCCAGTACTTC. Translation: CASRGGGLETQYF.